The 18 T cell receptor beta chains in this list originate from one sample, sequenced in a study of cytomegalovirus exposure and HLA in healthy donors. Both 60 Vbeta primers and 13 Jbeta primers went into the PCR. The table came from immunoSEQ multiplex PCR; TCRdb's copy has only in-frame clones and leaves some out. This table holds more than 150,000 clones, roughly 82% found once. The sample taken for sequencing was PBMCs. These receptor sequences come from a man aged 35 to 55 in good health and CMV-seronegative.

The J gene is TRBJ2-7, the V gene TRBV4-1, with 8 bases lining up with TRBD2. Germline CDR1 is MGHRA and CDR2 is YSYEKL. Germline trimming cut 0 bases from V and 6 bases from J; bases unmatched to any gene: 10. This CDR3 spans 16 amino acids. As DNA, the CDR3 is TGCGCCAGCAGCCAAGACCCAGCGGGAGTATTATCCGAGCAGTACTTC. It specifies CASSQDPAGVLSEQYF.

The DNA of the CDR3 is TGTGCCAGCAGTTTTCGGGACAGGGCTGGAAACACCATATATTTT. As protein: CASSFRDRAGNTIYF. The rearrangement links TRBV6-5 to TRBJ1-3; 9 nucleotides line up with TRBD1. The V gene end was trimmed by 4 bases and the J gene end by 2 bases; junction bases not matched to a gene: 3. The germline gives CDR1 MNHEY, CDR2 SVGAGI. CDR3 length: 15 amino acids.

This sequence joins TRBV6-5 and TRBJ1-4; a weak D match, TRBD1 (5 bases). Trimming took off 0 bases at V and 6 bases at J, with 8 bases between the two ends. Germline V gene sequence: CDR1 MNHEY, CDR2 SVGAGI. The CDR3 runs 14 residues. The CDR3 is CASSYSAGYEKLFF. The CDR3 DNA sequence: TGTGCCAGCAGTTACTCCGCAGGGTATGAAAAACTGTTTTTT.

The chain couples TRBV13 to TRBJ1-1; tentatively, D is TRBD1 (6 bases). Trimming shortened V by 1 base and J by 11 bases, and 14 bases separated the two germline ends. CDR3 length: 13 residues. Germline V gene data show CDR1 as PRHDT and CDR2 as FYEKMQ (reference sequence). The CDR3 is CASSLVGGARAFF. For the CDR3, the DNA is TGTGCCAGCAGCTTAGTGGGGGGGGCGCGGGCTTTCTTT.

The J gene is TRBJ1-1, the V gene TRBV10-3, with TRBD1 identical over 9 bases. The CDR3 has 16 residues. Germline loops: CDR1 ENHRY, CDR2 SYGVKD. The V gene end was trimmed by 7 bases and the J gene end by 4 bases; junction bases not matched to a gene: 13. The CDR3 sequence: CAINSNWGQGGTEAFF. CDR3 DNA sequence: TGTGCCATCAACTCAAATTGGGGACAGGGAGGCACTGAAGCTTTCTTT.

V usage is TRBV15 and J usage is TRBJ1-6, with 9 positions matching TRBD1. V was pared by 4 bases and J by 6 bases, with 4 bases of the junction left unmatched. The CDR3 extends over 15 amino acids. Germline CDR1 is LNHNV and CDR2 is YYDKDF (reference sequence). The CDR3 is CATSIQTGGNSPLHF. The CDR3 coding sequence is TGTGCCACCAGCATTCAGACAGGGGGTAATTCACCCCTCCACTTT.

This clone came up a few times. V is TRBV18 and J is TRBJ2-1; the match to TRBD1 covers 10 bases. V was pared by 4 bases and J by 2 bases, with 5 bases of the junction left unmatched. The CDR3 contains 16 residues. The germline V gene encodes CDR1 KGHSH and CDR2 LQKENI. CDR3 DNA: TGTGCCAGCTCACTCTGGGACAGGGGAACCTACAATGAGCAGTTCTTC. It translates to CASSLWDRGTYNEQFF.

The rearrangement uses TRBV4-1 and TRBJ2-7; the match to TRBD1 covers 10 bases. Trimming took 9 bases from V and 5 from J; bases not matched to a gene: 4. Germline V lookup: CDR1 MGHRA, CDR2 YSYEKL. The CDR3 consists of 12 residues. CDR3 bases: TGCGCCAGTGGGACAGGGGCCCACGAGCAGTACTTC. Its protein is CASGTGAHEQYF.

The chain carries TRBV27 and TRBJ1-2, with D possibly TRBD1 on 5 matching bases. The CDR3 spans 12 residues. Trimming took 6 bases from V and 6 from J, leaving 11 bases between them. Germline-derived CDR1 and CDR2 are MNHEY and SMNVEV (reference sequence). The CDR3, as DNA: TGTGCCAGCAGGGGCCCGGGGGATGGCTACACCTTC. Amino acids: CASRGPGDGYTF.

This rearrangement joins TRBV7-2 to TRBJ1-6; D is perhaps TRBD1 (6 bases). CDR1 and CDR2 (germline): SGHTA, FQGNSA. V was pared by 5 bases and J by 9 bases, with 14 bases between. The CDR3 extends over 14 amino acids. Written as DNA, the CDR3 is TGTGCCAGCAGCCTTGACAGGAGCGGTTCACCCCTCCACTTT. It yields the protein CASSLDRSGSPLHF.

There are a few counts of this clone. Here the CDR3 reads CAWSRDRVRTGELFF. The CDR3 DNA follows: TGTGCCTGGAGTCGGGACAGGGTGCGGACCGGGGAGCTGTTTTTT. The rearrangement links TRBV30 to TRBJ2-2; 9 bases match TRBD1. V shed 2 bases, J shed 5 bases, and the junction held 6 bases outside the gene matches. The CDR3 totals 15 residues. The germline gives CDR1 GTSNPN, CDR2 SVGIG (reference sequence).

The chain couples TRBV19 to TRBJ2-7; 9 nucleotides agree with TRBD2. CDR1 LNHDA and CDR2 SQIVND come from the germline V gene (reference sequence). Trimming took 9 bases from V and 7 from J; bases not matched to a gene: 10. There are 13 residues in the CDR3. The CDR3 region is CASRLSSGIEQYF. In DNA form, the CDR3 reads TGTGCCAGCCGTCTATCTAGCGGGATAGAGCAGTACTTC.

The CDR3 is CAWTTGTGNHEQYF. The CDR3 DNA follows: TGTGCCTGGACCACCGGGACAGGGAACCACGAGCAGTACTTC. The chain uses TRBV30 and TRBJ2-7; 9 nucleotides align to TRBD1. Trimming took 4 bases from V and 5 from J; bases not matched to a gene: 9. This CDR3 has 14 residues. Germline V gene sequence: CDR1 GTSNPN, CDR2 SVGIG (reference sequence).

The chain carries TRBV14 and TRBJ2-3, with D maybe TRBD2 (5 bases). Trimming took 4 bases from V and 2 from J, leaving 13 bases between them. Germline CDR1 is SGHDN and CDR2 is FVKESK. The CDR3 extends over 15 amino acids. This chain's CDR3 is CASSRSGTVTDTQYF. In nucleotides, the CDR3 is TGTGCCAGCAGCCGCAGCGGAACTGTCACAGATACGCAGTATTTT.

V and J are TRBV28 and TRBJ1-1; D uncertain. Germline-derived CDR1 and CDR2 are MDHEN and SYDVKM. This CDR3 has 14 residues. V lost 6 bases to trimming and J lost 1 base, with 12 bases between them. CDR3 sequence reads: CASSPGERNTEAFF. The CDR3 DNA is TGTGCCAGCAGCCCCGGGGAGAGGAACACTGAAGCTTTCTTT.

J is TRBJ2-1 and V is TRBV10-2; 10 bases are a match to TRBD2. Unmatched junction bases numbered 10, after V lost 5 bases and J lost 6 bases. The CDR3 loop spans 16 amino acids. Germline CDR1 is WSHSY and CDR2 is SAAADI. The CDR3 nucleotides are TGCGCCAGCAGTCGCAGCGGGGGGGCCGGGTCCAATGAGCAGTTCTTC. Protein: CASSRSGGAGSNEQFF.

This rearrangement joins TRBV30 to TRBJ1-6; 7 nucleotides match TRBD1. V lost 0 bases, J lost 7 bases, and 24 bases stayed unmatched. Looked up from germline, CDR1 is GTSNPN and CDR2 is SVGIG (reference sequence). This CDR3 has 21 residues. The CDR3 spells CAWSVPRSGGPEEGANSPLHF. The CDR3 nucleotides are TGTGCCTGGAGTGTACCCAGGTCAGGGGGTCCTGAAGAGGGGGCGAATTCACCCCTCCACTTT.

This chain connects TRBV19 to TRBJ1-5; 10 bases map to TRBD1. V trimming: 5 bases; J trimming: 2 bases; junction bases outside the gene matches: 6. Per germline, CDR1 LNHDA and CDR2 SQIVND (reference sequence). There are 16 residues in the CDR3. CDR3 sequence: CASSGRQGAGNQPQHF. CDR3 DNA sequence: TGTGCCAGTAGTGGGAGACAGGGGGCCGGCAATCAGCCCCAGCATTTT.